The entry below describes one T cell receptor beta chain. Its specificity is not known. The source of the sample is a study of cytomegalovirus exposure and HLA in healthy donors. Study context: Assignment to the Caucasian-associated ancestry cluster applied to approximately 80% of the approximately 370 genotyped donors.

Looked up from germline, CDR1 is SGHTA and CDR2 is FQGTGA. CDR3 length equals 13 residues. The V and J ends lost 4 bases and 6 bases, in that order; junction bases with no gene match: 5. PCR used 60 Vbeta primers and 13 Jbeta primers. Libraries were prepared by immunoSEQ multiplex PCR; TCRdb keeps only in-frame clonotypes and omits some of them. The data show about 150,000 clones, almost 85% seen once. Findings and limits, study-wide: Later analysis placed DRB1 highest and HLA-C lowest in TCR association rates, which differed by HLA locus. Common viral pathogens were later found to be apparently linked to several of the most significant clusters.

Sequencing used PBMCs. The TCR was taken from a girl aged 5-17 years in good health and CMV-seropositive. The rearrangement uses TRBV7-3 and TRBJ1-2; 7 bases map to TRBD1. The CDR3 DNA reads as TGTGCCAGCAGCTCTGGGGACAGCGATGGCTACACCTTC. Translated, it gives CASSSGDSDGYTF.